This T cell receptor beta chain emerged from a study of blood T cell repertoires in COVID-19. Assay: immunoSEQ multiplex PCR; the TCRdb copy retains only in-frame clones and omits some. The sample gives 150,000 to 200,000 clones, approximately 87% of which show up once; approximately 12% is in the top ten. The CDR3 is made up of 13 amino acids. Trimming at V came to 0 bases and at J to 12 bases, leaving 6 bases not matched to a gene. Germline CDR1 is SGHDT and CDR2 is YYEEEE. This chain joins TRBV5-6 and TRBJ1-2; 9 nucleotides align to TRBD1. Material: peripheral blood. This TCR came from a woman in her 70s with COVID-19, enrolled during active disease. The CDR3 reads CASSLEGTGLHTF. CDR3 in DNA: TGTGCCAGCAGCTTGGAGGGGACAGGGTTGCACACCTTC. The full variable domain, its missing parts supplied by reference TRBV5-6 and TRBJ1-2, is DAGVTQSPTHLIKTRGQQVTLRCSPKSGHDTVSWYQQALGQGPQFIFQYYEEEERQRGNFPDRFSGHQFPNYSSELNVNALLLGDSALYLCASSLEGTGLHTFGSGTRLTVV.